This TCR beta chain was sequenced for a study of regulatory T cells in long-lasting Graves disease. This clonotype has at least ten counts. Its antigen is unidentified. Assembly of TCR beta libraries relied on iRepertoire HTBI primers together with Arm-PCR of CDR3 regions. TCRdb redid the calling of the multiplex PCR reads with MiXCR, one entry per CDR3 protein. In the table there are around 320,000 distinct CDR3 sequences, over 15% of which are singletons. General observations from the study: Having only a small sample size may have limited accuracy.

Time point meaning: newly diagnosed GD, antithyroid drugs for less than 3 months. RNA extracted from PBMCs served as the sequencing template. Separately, the same data were catalogued under a study of T cells in Graves' hyperthyroidism and ophthalmopathy.

This TCR was recovered from a man aged 35 to 55 with Graves disease. This sample comprised peripheral blood mononuclear cells (PBMCs), obtained at new diagnosis, from a patient treated with antithyroid drugs.

The CDR3 DNA is TGTGCCAGCAGCTCGGGACTAGCGGGGGGTTTGGATACGCAGTATTTT. Translating it yields CASSSGLAGGLDTQYF. V usage is TRBV7-3 and J usage is TRBJ2-3, with 15 positions matching TRBD2. Trimming took 4 bases from V and 6 from J; bases not matched to a gene: 5. Germline CDR1 reads SGHTA; CDR2 reads FQGTGA. The CDR3 is 16 residues long.